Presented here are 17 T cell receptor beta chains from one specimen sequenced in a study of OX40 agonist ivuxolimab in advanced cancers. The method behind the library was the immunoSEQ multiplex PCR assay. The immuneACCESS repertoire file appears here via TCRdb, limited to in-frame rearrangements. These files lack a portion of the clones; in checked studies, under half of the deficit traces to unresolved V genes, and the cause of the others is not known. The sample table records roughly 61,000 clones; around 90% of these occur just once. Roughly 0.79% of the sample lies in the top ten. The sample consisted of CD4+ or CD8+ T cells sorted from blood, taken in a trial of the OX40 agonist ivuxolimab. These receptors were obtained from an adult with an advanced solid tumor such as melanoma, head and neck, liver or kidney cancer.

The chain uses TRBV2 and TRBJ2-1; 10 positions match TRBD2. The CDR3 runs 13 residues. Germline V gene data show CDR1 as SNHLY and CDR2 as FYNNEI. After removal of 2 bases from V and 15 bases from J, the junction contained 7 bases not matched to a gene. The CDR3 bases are TGTGCCAGCAGTGAACAAGCGGGAGGGCCGCGGTTCTTC. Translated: CASSEQAGGPRFF.

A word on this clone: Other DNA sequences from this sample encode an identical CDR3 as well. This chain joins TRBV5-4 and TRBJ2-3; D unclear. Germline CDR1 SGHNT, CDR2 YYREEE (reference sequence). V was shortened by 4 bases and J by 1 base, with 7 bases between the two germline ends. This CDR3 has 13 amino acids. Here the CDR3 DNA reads TGTGCCAGCAGCCTGTGGGGCACAGATACGCAGTATTTT. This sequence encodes CASSLWGTDTQYF.

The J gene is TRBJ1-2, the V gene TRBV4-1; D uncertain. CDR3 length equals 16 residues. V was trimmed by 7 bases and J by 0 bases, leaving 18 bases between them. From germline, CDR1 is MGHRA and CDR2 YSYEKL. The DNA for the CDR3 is TGCGCCAGCACCCCACAAGCGGGCAGTCCTAACTATGGCTACACCTTC. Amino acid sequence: CASTPQAGSPNYGYTF.

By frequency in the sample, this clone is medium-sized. The CDR3 DNA reads as TGTGCCAGTAAGTCCCCGGGGGGGGACACTGAAGCTTTCTTT. Amino acid sequence: CASKSPGGDTEAFF. This chain joins TRBV19 and TRBJ1-1; TRBD1 might be the D (5 bases). The germline V gene has CDR1 LNHDA and CDR2 SQIVND (reference sequence). The CDR3 is 14 residues long. Trimming pared 7 bases from V and 3 bases from J, leaving 15 bases between.

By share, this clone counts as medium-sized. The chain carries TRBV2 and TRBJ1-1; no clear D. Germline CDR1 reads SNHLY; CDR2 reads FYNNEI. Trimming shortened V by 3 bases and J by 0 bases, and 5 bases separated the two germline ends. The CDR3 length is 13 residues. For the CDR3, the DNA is TGTGCCAGCAGTGACGGATTGAACACTGAAGCTTTCTTT. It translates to CASSDGLNTEAFF.

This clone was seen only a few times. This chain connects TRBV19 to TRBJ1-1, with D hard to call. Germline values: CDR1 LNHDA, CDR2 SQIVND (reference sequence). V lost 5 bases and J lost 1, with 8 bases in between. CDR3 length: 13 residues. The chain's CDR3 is CASSGRRNTEAFF. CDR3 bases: TGTGCCAGTAGTGGCAGGAGGAACACTGAAGCTTTCTTT.

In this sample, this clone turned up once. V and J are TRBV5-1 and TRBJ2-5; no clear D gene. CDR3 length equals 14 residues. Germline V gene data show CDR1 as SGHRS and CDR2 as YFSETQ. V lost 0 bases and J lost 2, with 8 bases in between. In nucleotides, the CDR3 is TGCGCCAGCAGCTTGGTGGCAGCACAAGAGACCCAGTACTTC. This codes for CASSLVAAQETQYF.

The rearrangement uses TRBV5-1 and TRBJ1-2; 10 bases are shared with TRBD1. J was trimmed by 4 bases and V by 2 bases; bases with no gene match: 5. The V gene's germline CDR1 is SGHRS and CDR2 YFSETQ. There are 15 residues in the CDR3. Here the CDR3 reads CASSFEDRGSYGYTF. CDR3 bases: TGCGCCAGCAGCTTTGAGGACAGGGGGTCCTATGGCTACACCTTC.

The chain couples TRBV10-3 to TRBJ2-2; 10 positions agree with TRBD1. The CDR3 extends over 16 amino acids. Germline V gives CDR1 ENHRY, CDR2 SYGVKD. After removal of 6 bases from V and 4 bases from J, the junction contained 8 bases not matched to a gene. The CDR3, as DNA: TGTGCCATCAGCCCTAGACAGGGGGCCGGCACCGGGGAGCTGTTTTTT. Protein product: CAISPRQGAGTGELFF.

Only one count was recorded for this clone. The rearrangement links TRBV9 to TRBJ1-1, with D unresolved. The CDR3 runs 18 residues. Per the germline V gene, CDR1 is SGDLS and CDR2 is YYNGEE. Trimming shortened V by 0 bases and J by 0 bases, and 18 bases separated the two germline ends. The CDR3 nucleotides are TGTGCCAGCAGCGTAGAGGGCCCCCCGGGGATAATGAACACTGAAGCTTTCTTT. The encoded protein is CASSVEGPPGIMNTEAFF.

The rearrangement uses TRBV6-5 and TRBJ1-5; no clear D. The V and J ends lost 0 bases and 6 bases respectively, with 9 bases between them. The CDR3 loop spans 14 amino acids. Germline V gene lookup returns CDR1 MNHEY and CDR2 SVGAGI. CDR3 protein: CASSYSSSRQPQHF. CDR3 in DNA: TGTGCCAGCAGTTACTCGAGCTCTCGTCAGCCCCAGCATTTT.

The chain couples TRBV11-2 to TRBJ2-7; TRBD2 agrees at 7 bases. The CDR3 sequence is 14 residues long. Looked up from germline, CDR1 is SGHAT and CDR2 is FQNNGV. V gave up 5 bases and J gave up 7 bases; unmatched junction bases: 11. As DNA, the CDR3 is TGTGCCAGCAGCCCCTTCCGGGGGGTGTCGGAGCAGTACTTC. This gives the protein CASSPFRGVSEQYF.

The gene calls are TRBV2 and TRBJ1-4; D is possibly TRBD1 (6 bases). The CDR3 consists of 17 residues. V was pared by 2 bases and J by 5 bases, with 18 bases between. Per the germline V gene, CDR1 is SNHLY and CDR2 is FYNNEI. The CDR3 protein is CASSEFSSGVGNEKLFF. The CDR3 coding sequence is TGTGCCAGCAGTGAATTTTCCTCAGGGGTGGGAAATGAAAAACTGTTTTTT.

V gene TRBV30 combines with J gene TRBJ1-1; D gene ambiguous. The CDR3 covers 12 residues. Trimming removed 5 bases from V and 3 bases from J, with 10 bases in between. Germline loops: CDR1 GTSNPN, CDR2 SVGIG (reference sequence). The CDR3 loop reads CAWDQDDTEAFF. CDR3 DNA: TGTGCCTGGGACCAGGACGACACTGAAGCTTTCTTT.

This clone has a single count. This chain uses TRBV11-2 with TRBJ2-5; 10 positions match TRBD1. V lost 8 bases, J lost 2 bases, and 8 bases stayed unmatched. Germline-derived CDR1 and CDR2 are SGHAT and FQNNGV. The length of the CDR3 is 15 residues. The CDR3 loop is CASSVGDRGQETQYF. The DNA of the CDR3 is TGTGCCAGCTCTGTTGGGGACAGGGGTCAAGAGACCCAGTACTTC.

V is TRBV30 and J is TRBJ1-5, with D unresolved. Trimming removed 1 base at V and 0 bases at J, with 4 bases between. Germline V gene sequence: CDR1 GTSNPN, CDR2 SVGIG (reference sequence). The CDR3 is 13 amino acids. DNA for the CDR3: TGTGCCTGGAGTGGAAATAGCAATCAGCCCCAGCATTTT. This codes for CAWSGNSNQPQHF.

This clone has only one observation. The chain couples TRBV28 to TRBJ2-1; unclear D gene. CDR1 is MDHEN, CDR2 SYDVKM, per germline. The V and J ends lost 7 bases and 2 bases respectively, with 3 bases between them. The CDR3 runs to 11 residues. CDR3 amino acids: CASKTYNEQFF. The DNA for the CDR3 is TGTGCCAGCAAGACCTACAATGAGCAGTTCTTC.